The sample holds one count of the clone carrying this TCR beta chain. This sample is drawn from a study of cytomegalovirus exposure and HLA in healthy donors. Trimming removed 6 bases at V and 0 bases at J, with 9 bases between. The CDR3 sequence is 15 residues long. Per germline, CDR1 LGHNT and CDR2 FRNRAP. Primers included in the PCR were 60 Vbeta and 13 Jbeta primers. Sequencing was performed with immunoSEQ multiplex PCR; in TCRdb, only in-frame clones are kept and a portion is missing. The sample lists about 110,000 clones; 70% to 85% were seen once. Material for sequencing was PBMCs. The sequence came from a man aged 25 to 45 in good health and CMV-seropositive. This sequence joins TRBV12-5 and TRBJ2-6; perhaps TRBD1 as D (5 bases). The CDR3: CASGGVGSGANVLTF. The DNA of the CDR3 is TGTGCTAGTGGAGGGGTGGGCTCTGGGGCCAACGTCCTGACTTTC.